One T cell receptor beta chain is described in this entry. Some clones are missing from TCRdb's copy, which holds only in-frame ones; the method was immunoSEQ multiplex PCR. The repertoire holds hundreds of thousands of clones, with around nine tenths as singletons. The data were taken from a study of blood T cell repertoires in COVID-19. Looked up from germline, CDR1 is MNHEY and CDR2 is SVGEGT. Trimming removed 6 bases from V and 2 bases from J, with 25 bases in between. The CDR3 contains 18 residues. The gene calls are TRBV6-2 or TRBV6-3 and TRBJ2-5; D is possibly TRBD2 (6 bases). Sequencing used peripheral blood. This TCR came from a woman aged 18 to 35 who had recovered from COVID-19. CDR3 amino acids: CASSSIPEGAGRQETQYF. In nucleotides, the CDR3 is TGTGCCAGCAGCTCCATACCCGAAGGGGCGGGAAGGCAAGAGACCCAGTACTTC.